One sample yielded the 32 T cell receptor beta chains listed below, sequenced in a study of blood T cell repertoires in COVID-19. Data came from immunoSEQ multiplex PCR; TCRdb stores just in-frame clones and leaves some out. The repertoire includes tens of thousands of clones, 78% of them detected once, and approximately 16% sits in the top ten. Sequenced: peripheral blood. The receptors derive from a human donor in a cohort sampled during active COVID-19.

This sequence joins TRBV7-6 and TRBJ2-1, with 12 bases identical to TRBD2. The CDR3 runs to 15 residues. Germline values: CDR1 SGHVS, CDR2 FNYEAQ. J gave up 8 bases and V 3 bases, and 5 bases lay outside the gene matches. The CDR3 DNA sequence: TGTGCCAGCAGCTTTCTAGCGGGAGGGGGAGATGAGCAGTTCTTC. This sequence encodes CASSFLAGGGDEQFF.

The CDR3 bases are TGCGCCAGCAGCCCCGGACTAGCGGGACCAACAGATACGCAGTATTTT. Translating gives CASSPGLAGPTDTQYF. The V and J genes are TRBV5-1 and TRBJ2-3, with 12 bases lining up with TRBD2. Germline values: CDR1 SGHRS, CDR2 YFSETQ. This CDR3 has 16 amino acids. Trimming at V came to 4 bases and at J to 3 bases, leaving 6 bases not matched to a gene.

The rearrangement uses TRBV29-1 and TRBJ1-2; no clear D gene. Germline V gene data show CDR1 as SQVTM and CDR2 as ANQGSEA. This CDR3 has 15 amino acids. V was cut by 1 base and J by 7 bases, with 19 bases left in between. CDR3 coding DNA: TGCAGCGTTGAAGGCGGTTTTCGGGGTGGTGGTGGCTACACCTTC. Translating it yields CSVEGGFRGGGGYTF.

This chain connects TRBV7-3 to TRBJ2-1; TRBD1 agrees at 7 bases. Germline trimming cut 5 bases from V and 0 bases from J; bases unmatched to any gene: 10. Germline-derived CDR1 and CDR2 are SGHTA and FQGTGA. This CDR3 comprises 17 residues. CDR3 residues: CASSPTMDRLSYNEQFF. The CDR3, as DNA: TGTGCCAGCAGCCCTACTATGGACAGGCTCTCCTACAATGAGCAGTTCTTC.

The DNA of the CDR3 is TGTGCCAGCAGCGTAGGAACAGGGGGCCCGGAAAAACTGTTTTTT. Amino acids: CASSVGTGGPEKLFF. The chain links TRBV9 to TRBJ1-4; 9 positions agree with TRBD1. Trimming took 0 bases from V and 8 from J; bases not matched to a gene: 5. This CDR3 spans 15 amino acids. Germline V gene sequence: CDR1 SGDLS, CDR2 YYNGEE. Complete variable domain (other parts from reference TRBV9 and TRBJ1-4): DSGVTQTPKHLITATGQRVTLRCSPRSGDLSVYWYQQSLDQGLQFLIQYYNGEERAKGNILERFSAQQFPDLHSELNLSSLELGDSALYFCASSVGTGGPEKLFFGSGTQLSVL.

The chain couples TRBV27 to TRBJ1-2; tentatively, D is TRBD1 (5 bases). CDR3 length: 13 residues. Germline CDR1 MNHEY, CDR2 SMNVEV (reference sequence). V gave up 4 bases and J gave up 3 bases, with 9 bases separating them. CDR3 amino acids: CASSSGYHYGYTF. CDR3 nucleotide sequence: TGTGCCAGCAGTTCAGGGTACCACTATGGCTACACCTTC.

J is TRBJ2-7 and V is TRBV7-2, with D unclear. Deletions cut 5 bases from V and 0 bases from J, with 14 bases between. CDR3 length: 15 amino acids. Germline values: CDR1 SGHTA, CDR2 FQGNSA. The CDR3 spells CASSAVMVNSYEQYF. CDR3 nucleotides: TGTGCCAGCAGCGCAGTCATGGTCAACTCCTACGAGCAGTACTTC. Full variable domain (remainder filled in from reference TRBV7-2 and TRBJ2-7): GAGVSQSPSNKVTEKGKDVELRCDPISGHTALYWYRQSLGQGLEFLIYFQGNSAPDKSGLPSDRFSAERTGGSVSTLTIQRTQQEDSAVYLCASSAVMVNSYEQYFGPGTRLTVT.

V is TRBV15 and J is TRBJ1-4; D is uncertain. Between the trimmed V and J ends, which lost 0 bases and 5 bases, there was a span of 10 bases. Germline assignment: CDR1 LNHNV and CDR2 YYDKDF (reference sequence). The CDR3 totals 15 residues. DNA for the CDR3: TGTGCCACCAGCAGAGACAGGCTTGAAAATGAAAAACTGTTTTTT. Translating it yields CATSRDRLENEKLFF.

The chain joins TRBV4-1 to TRBJ2-7; tentatively, D is TRBD1 (5 bases). CDR1 and CDR2 (germline): MGHRA, YSYEKL. Trimming took off 1 base at V and 2 bases at J, with 12 bases between the two ends. This CDR3 region has 15 residues. The CDR3 loop reads CASSQGQGNPYEQYF. Written as DNA, the CDR3 is TGCGCCAGCAGCCAAGGGCAGGGTAACCCCTACGAGCAGTACTTC.

The gene calls are TRBV11-2 and TRBJ2-1; perhaps TRBD1 as D (5 bases). The V gene lost 5 bases and the J gene lost 3 bases, with 14 bases spanning the gap. This CDR3 has 15 residues. The germline V gene has CDR1 SGHAT and CDR2 FQNNGV. The chain's CDR3 is CASSGEWGDYNEQFF. As DNA, the CDR3 is TGTGCCAGCAGCGGTGAGTGGGGCGACTACAATGAGCAGTTCTTC.

The chain employs TRBV7-6 and TRBJ1-1; 8 positions agree with TRBD1. The germline gives CDR1 SGHVS, CDR2 FNYEAQ. The CDR3 is 17 residues long. The V and J ends lost 5 bases and 1 base, in that order; junction bases with no gene match: 12. DNA of the CDR3: TGTGCCAGCAGCCCCCGCTCCTCCGGACAGGGGAACACTGAAGCTTTCTTT. This codes for CASSPRSSGQGNTEAFF. Complete variable domain (other parts from reference TRBV7-6 and TRBJ1-1): GAGVSQSPRYKVTKRGQDVALRCDPISGHVSLYWYRQALGQGPEFLTYFNYEAQQDKSGLPNDRFSAERPEGSISTLTIQRTEQRDSAMYRCASSPRSSGQGNTEAFFGQGTRLTVV.

This chain uses TRBV24-1 with TRBJ2-7; 11 bases are shared with TRBD1. The CDR3 extends over 15 amino acids. Germline V gene sequence: CDR1 KGHDR, CDR2 SFDVKD. Trimming at V came to 6 bases and at J to 3 bases, leaving 6 bases not matched to a gene. CDR3 amino acids: CATSWGQGDFYEQYF. The CDR3 DNA follows: TGTGCCACCAGTTGGGGACAGGGGGATTTCTACGAGCAGTACTTC.

The J gene is TRBJ2-7, the V gene TRBV30, with TRBD1 identical over 7 bases. This CDR3 spans 14 amino acids. CDR1 is GTSNPN and CDR2 is SVGIG in the germline V gene (reference sequence). V trimming: 2 bases; J trimming: 1 base; junction bases outside the gene matches: 5. The CDR3 sequence is CAWSSPGQSYEQYF. CDR3 sequence (DNA): TGTGCCTGGAGTTCCCCGGGACAGTCCTACGAGCAGTACTTC.

The rearrangement uses TRBV2 and TRBJ2-7; D is possibly TRBD1 (6 bases). V was pared by 3 bases and J by 5 bases, with 14 bases between. Germline V gene data show CDR1 as SNHLY and CDR2 as FYNNEI. The length of the CDR3 is 14 residues. The CDR3 DNA follows: TGTGCCAGCAGTGACAGGGGCCCTCAGGACGAGCAGTACTTC. It yields the protein CASSDRGPQDEQYF.

The genes are TRBV11-3 and TRBJ2-3; D may be TRBD2 (5 bases). Trimming left V 7 bases short and J 5 bases short, with 13 bases between. The germline CDR1 and CDR2 sequences are SGHNT and YENEEA. The CDR3 has 13 amino acids. CDR3 nucleotides: TGTGCCAGCACCCTGAGGGAAGGAGATACGCAGTATTTT. Residues: CASTLREGDTQYF.

This chain connects TRBV5-1 to TRBJ2-5; D is unclear. CDR1 and CDR2 from the germline V gene are SGHRS and YFSETQ. V lost 3 bases and J 5 bases, leaving 14 bases between the germline ends. CDR3 length: 14 amino acids. For the CDR3, the DNA is TGCGCCAGCAGCTCCGGGTCGGCGGTCGAGACCCAGTACTTC. It specifies CASSSGSAVETQYF.

A word on this clone: Other DNA sequences in the same sample also yield this CDR3. The CDR3 loop reads CASSVAGGPVEQFF. The CDR3 region has the DNA TGTGCCAGTTCCGTAGCGGGGGGGCCGGTGGAGCAGTTCTTC. The rearrangement uses TRBV19 and TRBJ2-1, with 11 nucleotides matching TRBD2. The junction had 10 bases not matched to a gene; V was cut back by 8 bases and J by 10 bases. The CDR3 spans 14 residues. The germline gives CDR1 LNHDA, CDR2 SQIVND (reference sequence). Full variable domain (remainder filled in from reference TRBV19 and TRBJ2-1): DGGITQSPKYLFRKEGQNVTLSCEQNLNHDAMYWYRQDPGQGLRLIYYSQIVNDFQKGDIAEGYSVSREKKESFPLTVTSAQKNPTAFYLCASSVAGGPVEQFFGPGTRLTVL.

This clone was observed a handful of times. The rearrangement uses TRBV11-3 and TRBJ1-1, with TRBD1 as a possible D gene (5 bases). Looked up from germline, CDR1 is SGHNT and CDR2 is YENEEA. The CDR3 is 12 amino acids. V lost 8 bases to trimming and J lost 2 bases, with 9 bases between them. The CDR3 DNA reads as TGTGCCAGCGGAGGGACCAACACTGAAGCTTTCTTT. It specifies CASGGTNTEAFF.

V usage is TRBV5-4 and J usage is TRBJ2-1; a weak D match, TRBD2 (6 bases). CDR3 size: 14 residues. Trimming took 7 bases from V and 7 from J, leaving 18 bases between them. CDR1 and CDR2 from the germline V gene are SGHNT and YYREEE (reference sequence). The CDR3 nucleotides are TGTGCCAGCCAAAAAAAATATGGGGGGAATGAGCAGTTCTTC. Protein: CASQKKYGGNEQFF. Looking up the rest from reference TRBV5-4 and TRBJ2-1 gives the full variable domain: ETGVTQSPTHLIKTRGQQVTLRCSSQSGHNTVSWYQQALGQGPQFIFQYYREEENGRGNFPPRFSGLQFPNYSSELNVNALELDDSALYLCASQKKYGGNEQFFGPGTRLTVL.

This clone came up a few times. The V and J genes are TRBV27 and TRBJ2-1, with TRBD2 matching over 11 bases. CDR3 length: 17 residues. CDR1 MNHEY and CDR2 SMNVEV come from the germline V gene (reference sequence). V shed 3 bases and J 0 bases; nucleotides not matched to a gene: 4. For the CDR3, the DNA is TGTGCCAGCAGTTTCGGGACTAGCGGCCACTCCTACAATGAGCAGTTCTTC. Translated: CASSFGTSGHSYNEQFF.

This clone was recorded a few times. DNA of the CDR3: TGTGCCAGCAGTTCGGGGGTTAACGGGGGATACGAGCAGTACTTC. The encoded protein is CASSSGVNGGYEQYF. The chain couples TRBV7-6 to TRBJ2-7, with D perhaps TRBD2 (6 bases). Deletions cut 6 bases from V and 4 bases from J, with 19 bases between. The CDR3 is made up of 15 amino acids. Germline CDR1 and CDR2: SGHVS and FNYEAQ.

The genes are TRBV4-1 and TRBJ1-1; D remains ambiguous. The germline V gene encodes CDR1 MGHRA and CDR2 YSYEKL. V shed 0 bases and J shed 1 base, with 12 bases lying between them. The CDR3 contains 16 residues. CDR3 sequence: CASSQEEDFWNTEAFF. CDR3 in DNA: TGCGCCAGCAGCCAAGAGGAGGATTTCTGGAACACTGAAGCTTTCTTT.

This clone was found a few times. V usage is TRBV27 and J usage is TRBJ2-1, with 9 bases matching TRBD2. CDR1 and CDR2 from the germline V gene are MNHEY and SMNVEV (reference sequence). The V and J ends lost 3 bases and 7 bases, in that order; junction bases with no gene match: 10. The CDR3 consists of 16 residues. The CDR3: CASSLKWASGTNEQFF. CDR3 in DNA: TGTGCCAGCAGTTTGAAGTGGGCTAGCGGGACGAATGAGCAGTTCTTC.

This clone has more than one count but fewer than ten. The rearrangement joins TRBV11-2 to TRBJ2-7; a possible D gene is TRBD2 (6 bases). Germline-derived CDR1 and CDR2 are SGHAT and FQNNGV. With 2 bases removed from V and 3 bases from J, the gap between germline ends came to 11 bases. The CDR3 extends over 14 amino acids. The CDR3 bases are TGTGCCAGCAGCTTATTGTCGGGGGTCTACGAGCAGTACGTC. Amino acids: CASSLLSGVYEQYV.

This clone was picked up one time. This chain uses TRBV6-1 with TRBJ1-1; possible D gene TRBD1, 5 bases. Germline lookup yields CDR1 MNHNS and CDR2 SASEGT. The CDR3 is 13 amino acids. V dropped 2 bases and J dropped 8 bases, with 12 bases sitting between them. The CDR3, as DNA: TGTGCCAGCAGTGAACAGGGAGGACCAGAAGCTTTCTTT. It codes for CASSEQGGPEAFF.

The rearrangement links TRBV4-1 to TRBJ1-2; 8 bases fit TRBD1. Trimming cost V 1 base and J 8 bases; bases outside gene matches: 9. Germline loops: CDR1 MGHRA, CDR2 YSYEKL. CDR3 length: 15 amino acids. CDR3 residues: CASSQVRSGGRGYTF. The DNA for the CDR3 is TGCGCCAGCAGCCAAGTCCGGTCAGGGGGCAGGGGCTACACCTTC.

The table lists this clone with a count of one. The J gene is TRBJ2-1, the V gene TRBV9, with D tentatively TRBD2 (6 bases). Germline loops: CDR1 SGDLS, CDR2 YYNGEE. V lost 4 bases and J 6 bases, leaving 14 bases between the germline ends. The CDR3 covers 14 residues. The chain's CDR3 is CASSPRGWFNEQFF. The CDR3 nucleotides are TGTGCCAGCAGCCCACGGGGGTGGTTCAATGAGCAGTTCTTC.

CDR3 in amino acids: CASSPGGINYGYTF. Here the CDR3 DNA reads TGTGCCAGCTCACCAGGAGGGATAAACTATGGCTACACCTTC. The chain is built from TRBV18 and TRBJ1-2; D is unresolved. V dropped 2 bases and J dropped 2 bases, with 9 bases sitting between them. CDR1 is KGHSH, CDR2 LQKENI, per germline. The CDR3 runs to 14 residues.

The chain has TRBV11-2 and TRBJ1-5; 8 nucleotides line up with TRBD1. V shed 5 bases, J shed 2 bases, and the junction held 5 bases outside the gene matches. The CDR3 spans 15 residues. The germline V gene has CDR1 SGHAT and CDR2 FQNNGV. CDR3 loop: CASSPLTGGNQPQHF. CDR3 sequence (DNA): TGTGCCAGCAGCCCCCTGACAGGGGGCAATCAGCCCCAGCATTTT. Filled out from reference TRBV11-2 and TRBJ1-5, the complete variable domain reads EAGVAQSPRYKIIEKRQSVAFWCNPISGHATLYWYQQILGQGPKLLIQFQNNGVVDDSQLPKDRFSAERLKGVDSTLKIQPAKLEDSAVYLCASSPLTGGNQPQHFGDGTRLSIL.

This chain connects TRBV21-1 to TRBJ2-5; the table's D call, TRBD2, has no DNA check behind it. TRBV21-1 is a known pseudogene. The CDR3 runs 14 residues. The CDR3 sequence: CASSKFRFQETQYF. The CDR3 DNA is TGTGCCAGCAGCAAATTCCGGTTCCAAGAGACCCAGTACTTC.

This chain joins TRBV29-1 and TRBJ2-3; 12 bases line up with TRBD1. This CDR3 is 17 amino acids long. V was clipped by 6 bases and J by 2 bases; unmatched bases: 12. Germline CDR1 reads SQVTM; CDR2 reads ANQGSEA. As DNA, the CDR3 is TGCAGCGTGGGGGACAGGGGGCGCAGGGATCCCACAGATACGCAGTATTTT. This translates into CSVGDRGRRDPTDTQYF.

V and J are TRBV5-1 and TRBJ2-5, with 7 nucleotides matching TRBD2. The CDR3 consists of 15 residues. J lost 5 bases, V lost 0 bases, and 7 bases had no gene match. Germline V gene sequence: CDR1 SGHRS, CDR2 YFSETQ. The CDR3: CASSLGAGSTETQYF. DNA of the CDR3: TGCGCCAGCAGCTTGGGAGCGGGGTCCACGGAGACCCAGTACTTC.